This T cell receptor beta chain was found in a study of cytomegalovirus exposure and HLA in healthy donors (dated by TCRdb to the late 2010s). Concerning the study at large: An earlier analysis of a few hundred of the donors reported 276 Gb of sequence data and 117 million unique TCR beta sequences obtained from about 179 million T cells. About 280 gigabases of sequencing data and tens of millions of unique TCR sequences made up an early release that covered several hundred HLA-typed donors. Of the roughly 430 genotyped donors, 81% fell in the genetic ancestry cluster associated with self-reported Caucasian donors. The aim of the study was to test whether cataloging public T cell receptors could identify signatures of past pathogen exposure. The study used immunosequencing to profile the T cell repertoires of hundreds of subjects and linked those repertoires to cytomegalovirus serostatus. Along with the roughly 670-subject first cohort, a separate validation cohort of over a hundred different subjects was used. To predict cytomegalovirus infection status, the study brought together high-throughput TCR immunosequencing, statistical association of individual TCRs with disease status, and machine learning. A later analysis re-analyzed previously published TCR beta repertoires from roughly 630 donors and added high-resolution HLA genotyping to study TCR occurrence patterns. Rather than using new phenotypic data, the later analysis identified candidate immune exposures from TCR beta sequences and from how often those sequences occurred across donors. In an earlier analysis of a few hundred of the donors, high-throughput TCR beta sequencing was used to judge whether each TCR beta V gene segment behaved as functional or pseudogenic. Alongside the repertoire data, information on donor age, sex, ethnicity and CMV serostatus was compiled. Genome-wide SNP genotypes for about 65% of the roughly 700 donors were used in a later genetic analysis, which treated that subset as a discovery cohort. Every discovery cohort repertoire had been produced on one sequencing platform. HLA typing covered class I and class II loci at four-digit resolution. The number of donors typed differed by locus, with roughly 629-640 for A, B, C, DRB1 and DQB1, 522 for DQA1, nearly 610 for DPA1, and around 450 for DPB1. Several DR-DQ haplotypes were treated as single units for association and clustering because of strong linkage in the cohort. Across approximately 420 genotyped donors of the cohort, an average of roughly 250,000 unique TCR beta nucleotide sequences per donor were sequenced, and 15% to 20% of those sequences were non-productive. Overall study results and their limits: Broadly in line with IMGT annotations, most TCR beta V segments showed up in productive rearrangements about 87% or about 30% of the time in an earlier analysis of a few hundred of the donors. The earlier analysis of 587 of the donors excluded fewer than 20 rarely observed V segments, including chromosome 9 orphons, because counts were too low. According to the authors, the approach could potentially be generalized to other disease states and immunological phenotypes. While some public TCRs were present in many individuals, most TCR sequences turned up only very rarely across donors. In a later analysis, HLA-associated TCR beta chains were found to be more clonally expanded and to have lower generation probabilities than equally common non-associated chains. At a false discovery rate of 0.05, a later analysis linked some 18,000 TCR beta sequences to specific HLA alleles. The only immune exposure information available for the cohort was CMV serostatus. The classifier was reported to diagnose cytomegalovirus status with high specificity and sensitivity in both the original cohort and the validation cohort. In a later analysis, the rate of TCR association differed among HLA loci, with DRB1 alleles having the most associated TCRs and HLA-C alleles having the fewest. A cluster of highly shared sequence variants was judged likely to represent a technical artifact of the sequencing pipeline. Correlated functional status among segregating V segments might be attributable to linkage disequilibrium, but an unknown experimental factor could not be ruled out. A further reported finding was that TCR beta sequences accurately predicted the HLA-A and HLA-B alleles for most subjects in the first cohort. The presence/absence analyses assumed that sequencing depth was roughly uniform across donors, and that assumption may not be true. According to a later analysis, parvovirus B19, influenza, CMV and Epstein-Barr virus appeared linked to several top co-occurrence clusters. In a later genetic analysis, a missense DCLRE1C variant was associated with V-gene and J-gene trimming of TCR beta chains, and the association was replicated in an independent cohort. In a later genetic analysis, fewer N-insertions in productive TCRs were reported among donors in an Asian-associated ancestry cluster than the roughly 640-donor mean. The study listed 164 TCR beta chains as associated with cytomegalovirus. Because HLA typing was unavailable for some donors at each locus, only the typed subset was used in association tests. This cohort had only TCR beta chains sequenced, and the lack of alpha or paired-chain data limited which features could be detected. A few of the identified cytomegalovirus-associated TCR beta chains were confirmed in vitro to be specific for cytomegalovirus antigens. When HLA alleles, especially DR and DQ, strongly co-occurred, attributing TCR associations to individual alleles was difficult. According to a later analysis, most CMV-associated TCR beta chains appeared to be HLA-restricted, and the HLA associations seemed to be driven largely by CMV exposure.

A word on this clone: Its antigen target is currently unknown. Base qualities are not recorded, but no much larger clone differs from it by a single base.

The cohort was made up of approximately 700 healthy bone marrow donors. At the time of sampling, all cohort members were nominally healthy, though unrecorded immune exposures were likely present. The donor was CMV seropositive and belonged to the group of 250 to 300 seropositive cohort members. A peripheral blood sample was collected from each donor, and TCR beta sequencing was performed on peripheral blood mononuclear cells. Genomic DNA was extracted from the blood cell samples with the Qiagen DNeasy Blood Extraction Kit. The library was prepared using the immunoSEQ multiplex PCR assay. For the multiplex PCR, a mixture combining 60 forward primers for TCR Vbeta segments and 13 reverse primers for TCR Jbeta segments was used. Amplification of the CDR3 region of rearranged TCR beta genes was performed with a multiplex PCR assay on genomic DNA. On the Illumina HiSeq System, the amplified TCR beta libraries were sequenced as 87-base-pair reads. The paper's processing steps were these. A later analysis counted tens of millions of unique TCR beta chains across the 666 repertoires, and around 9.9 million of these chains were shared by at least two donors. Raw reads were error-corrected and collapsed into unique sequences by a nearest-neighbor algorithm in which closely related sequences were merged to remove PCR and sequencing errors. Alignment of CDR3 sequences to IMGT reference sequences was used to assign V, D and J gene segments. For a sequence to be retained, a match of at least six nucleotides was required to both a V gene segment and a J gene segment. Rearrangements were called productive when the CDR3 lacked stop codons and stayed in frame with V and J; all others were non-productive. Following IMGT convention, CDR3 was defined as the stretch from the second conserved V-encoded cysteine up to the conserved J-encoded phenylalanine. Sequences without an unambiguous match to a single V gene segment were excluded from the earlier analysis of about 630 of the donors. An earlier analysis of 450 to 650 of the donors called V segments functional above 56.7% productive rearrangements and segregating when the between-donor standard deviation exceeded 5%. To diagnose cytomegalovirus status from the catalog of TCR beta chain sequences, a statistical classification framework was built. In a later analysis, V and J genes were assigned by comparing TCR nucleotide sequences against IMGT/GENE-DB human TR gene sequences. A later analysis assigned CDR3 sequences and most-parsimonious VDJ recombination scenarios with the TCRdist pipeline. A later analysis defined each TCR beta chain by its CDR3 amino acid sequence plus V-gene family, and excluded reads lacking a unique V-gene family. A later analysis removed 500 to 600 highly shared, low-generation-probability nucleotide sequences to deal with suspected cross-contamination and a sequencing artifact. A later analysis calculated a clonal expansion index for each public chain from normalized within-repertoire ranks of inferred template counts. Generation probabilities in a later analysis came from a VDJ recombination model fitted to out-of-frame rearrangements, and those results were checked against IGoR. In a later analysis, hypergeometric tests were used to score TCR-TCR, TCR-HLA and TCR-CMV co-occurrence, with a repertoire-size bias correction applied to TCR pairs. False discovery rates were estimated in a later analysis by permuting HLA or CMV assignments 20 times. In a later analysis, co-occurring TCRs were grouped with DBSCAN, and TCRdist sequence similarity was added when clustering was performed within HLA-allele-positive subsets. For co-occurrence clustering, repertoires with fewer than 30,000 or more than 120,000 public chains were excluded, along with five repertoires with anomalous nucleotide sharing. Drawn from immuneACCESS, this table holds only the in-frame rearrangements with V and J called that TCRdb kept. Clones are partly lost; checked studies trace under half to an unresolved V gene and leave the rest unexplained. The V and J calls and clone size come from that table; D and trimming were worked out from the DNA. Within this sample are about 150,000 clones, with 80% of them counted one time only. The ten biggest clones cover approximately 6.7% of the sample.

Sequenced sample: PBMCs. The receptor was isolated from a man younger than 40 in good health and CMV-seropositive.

This receptor has the CDR3 CASSPGTAQETQYF. The bases read TGCGCCAGCAGTCCCGGGACAGCGCAAGAGACCCAGTACTTC. This chain joins TRBV5-1 to TRBJ2-5, with 7 bases matching TRBD1. The CDR3 has 14 amino acids, counting the end cysteine and phenylalanine. Just the 42-base CDR3 DNA is kept, in frame starting at base 1. The germline V gene gives CDR1 as SGHRS and CDR2 as YFSETQ. Unmatched junction bases come to 6, with V trimmed by 5 bases and J by 2 bases.